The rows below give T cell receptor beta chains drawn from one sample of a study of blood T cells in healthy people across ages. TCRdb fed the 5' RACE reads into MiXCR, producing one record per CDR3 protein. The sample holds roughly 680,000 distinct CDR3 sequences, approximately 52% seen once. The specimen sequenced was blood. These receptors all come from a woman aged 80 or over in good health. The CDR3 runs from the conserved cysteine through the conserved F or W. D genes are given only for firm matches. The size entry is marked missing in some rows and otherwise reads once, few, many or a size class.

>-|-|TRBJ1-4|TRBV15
TGTGCCTCGCGGGAGGGGGGTCTTGAAAAACTGTTTTTT
CASREGGLEKLFF
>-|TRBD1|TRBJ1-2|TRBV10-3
TGTGCCATCAGTGTTGACAGGGGTGGCTACACCTTC
CAISVDRGGYTF
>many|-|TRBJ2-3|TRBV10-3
TGTGCCATCAGTGTGGCCACAAACACAGATACGCAGTATTTT
CAISVATNTDTQYF
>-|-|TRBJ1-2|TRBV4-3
TGCGCCAGCAGCCAGCAGGGAAACGGCTACACCTTC
CASSQQGNGYTF
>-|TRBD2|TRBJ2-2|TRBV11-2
TGTGCCAGCAGCTCGAACTCAGCTCCTAGCGGGGCCAACACCGGGGAGCTGTTTTTT
CASSSNSAPSGANTGELFF
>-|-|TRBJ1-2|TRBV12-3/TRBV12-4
TGTGCCAGCAGTCGAGGGTTCCCTAACTATGGCTACACCTTC
CASSRGFPNYGYTF
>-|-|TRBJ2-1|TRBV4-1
TGCGCCAGCAGAGCCCTGGCGGGTCCCTCCTCCTACAATGAGCAGTTCTTC
CASRALAGPSSYNEQFF
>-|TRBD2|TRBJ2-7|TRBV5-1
TGCGCCAGCAGCGTGCTGGGGCGGGAGGGTGTCTCCTACAATGAGCAGTACTTC
CASSVLGREGVSYNEQYF
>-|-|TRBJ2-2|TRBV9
TGTGCCAGCAGCGCCTTCGGTGTGGGGGCAAACACCGGGGAGCTGTTTTTT
CASSAFGVGANTGELFF
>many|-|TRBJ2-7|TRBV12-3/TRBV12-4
TGTGCCAGCAGTTTAGGCCAGCTTGGCGAGCAGTACTTC
CASSLGQLGEQYF
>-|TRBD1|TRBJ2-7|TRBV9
TGTGCCAGCAGCGTCACAGGGGATCCCAACGAGCAGTACTTC
CASSVTGDPNEQYF
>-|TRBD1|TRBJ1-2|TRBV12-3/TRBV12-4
TGTGCCAGCAGTCCCGGGACAGGGGAAGTGGGAAACTATGGCTACACCTTC
CASSPGTGEVGNYGYTF
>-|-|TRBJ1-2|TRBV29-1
TGCAGCGTGAGGGCGGTACAGGGCCCCAGTTATGGCTACACCTTC
CSVRAVQGPSYGYTF
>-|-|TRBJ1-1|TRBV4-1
TGCGCCAGCAGCCATCCAGTGATCGGCACTGAAGCTTTCTTT
CASSHPVIGTEAFF
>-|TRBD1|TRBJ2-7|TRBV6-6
TGTGCCAGCAGTGTGGCCAGGGGGTCCTACGAGCAGTACTTC
CASSVARGSYEQYF
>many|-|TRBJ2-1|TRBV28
TGTGCCAGCAGTTTGGAACTAGTCAGCAATGAGCAGTTCTTC
CASSLELVSNEQFF
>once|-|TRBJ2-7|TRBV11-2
TGTGCCAGCAGCTTAGATCCAACCCCGGGACCGAGCTACAATGAGCAGTACTTC
CASSLDPTPGPSYNEQYF
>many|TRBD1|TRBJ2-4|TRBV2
TGTGCCAGCAGTGGACAGGGCGTGCGGACGGGAAACATTCAGTACTTC
CASSGQGVRTGNIQYF
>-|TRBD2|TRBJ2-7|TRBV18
TGTGCCAGCTCGCAGACTAGCGCCCTGCCCTCCGGCTCCTACGAGCAGTACTTC
CASSQTSALPSGSYEQYF
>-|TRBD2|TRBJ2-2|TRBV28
TGTGCCAGCAGTTTGGCGGGGGGGTGGACCGGGGAGCTGTTTTTT
CASSLAGGWTGELFF
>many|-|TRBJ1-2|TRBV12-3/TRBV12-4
TGTGCCAGCAGTTTGTGGGTTGGCTACACCTTC
CASSLWVGYTF
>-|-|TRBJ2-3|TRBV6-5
TGTGCCAGCAGTTGGACAGCCACAGATACGCAGTATTTT
CASSWTATDTQYF
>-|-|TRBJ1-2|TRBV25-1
TGTGCCAGCAGTGACGGCGGGGGTGCCCCCTATGGCTACACCTTC
CASSDGGGAPYGYTF
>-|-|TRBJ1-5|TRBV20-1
TGTAGTGCTAGAGGGAATCAGGGGCACGATCAGCCCCAGCATTTT
CSARGNQGHDQPQHF
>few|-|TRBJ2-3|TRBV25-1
TGTGCCAGCAGTGAAGGGGCGGGTACGCAGTATTTT
CASSEGAGTQYF
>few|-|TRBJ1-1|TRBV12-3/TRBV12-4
TGTGCCAGCAGTTTATTACCAGGGAGGATGCGGACTGAAGCTTTCTTT
CASSLLPGRMRTEAFF
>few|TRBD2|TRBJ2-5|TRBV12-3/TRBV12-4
TGTGCCAGCACCGGTCAGCGGGGTGAGACCCAGTACTTC
CASTGQRGETQYF
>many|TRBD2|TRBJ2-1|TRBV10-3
TGTGCCATCAGGCGCGGGGGGCCCAATGAGCAGTTCTTC
CAIRRGGPNEQFF
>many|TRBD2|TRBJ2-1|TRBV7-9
TGTGCCAGCAGCTTAGCCCTAGCGGGAATGTACAATGAGCAGTTCTTC
CASSLALAGMYNEQFF
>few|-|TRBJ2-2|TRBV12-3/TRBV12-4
TGTGCCACCCGGGCGGTCGGGGAGCTGTTTTTT
CATRAVGELFF
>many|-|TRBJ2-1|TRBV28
TGTGCCAGCGGGTGGAGGGAGGATGAGCAGTTCTTC
CASGWREDEQFF
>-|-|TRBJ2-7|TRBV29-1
TGCAGCGTTGTGTCCCCGGTATCCTACGAGCAGTACTTC
CSVVSPVSYEQYF
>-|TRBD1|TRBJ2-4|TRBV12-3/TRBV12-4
TGTGCCAGCGAACGGACAGGGCACATTCAGTACTTC
CASERTGHIQYF
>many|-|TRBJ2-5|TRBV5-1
TGCGCCAGCAGCCGCATGCTAGCGTCGAGGCAAGAGACCCAGTACTTC
CASSRMLASRQETQYF
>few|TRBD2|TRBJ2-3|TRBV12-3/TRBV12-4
TGTGCCGGCAATCCTACTAGCGGCGAGACGTATTTT
CAGNPTSGETYF
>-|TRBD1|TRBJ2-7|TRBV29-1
TGCAGCGTTGCGGACGGCCGACAGGGCGAGCAGTACTTC
CSVADGRQGEQYF
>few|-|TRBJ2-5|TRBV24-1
TGTGCCACCAGTGATTGGTTCCGTGAGACCCAGTACTTC
CATSDWFRETQYF
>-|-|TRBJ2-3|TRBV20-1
TGCAGTGCAGAGGGGACCAGCACAGATACGCAGTATTTT
CSAEGTSTDTQYF
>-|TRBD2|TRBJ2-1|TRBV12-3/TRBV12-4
TGTGCCAGCGGCCCCGGGACTACTCAGTTCTTC
CASGPGTTQFF
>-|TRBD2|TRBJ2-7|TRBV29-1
TGCAGCGTTGCTTTCGGACTAGGCGGTTACGAGCAGTACTTC
CSVAFGLGGYEQYF
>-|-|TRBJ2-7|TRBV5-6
TGTGTCAGTAGCTTGCTCCGCTACGAGCAGTACTTC
CVSSLLRYEQYF
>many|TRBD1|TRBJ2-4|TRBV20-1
TGCAGTGCTAGAGATTTAACAGGGGGCCAAAACATTCAGTACTTC
CSARDLTGGQNIQYF
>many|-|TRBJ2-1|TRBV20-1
TGCAGTGCTAGAGGAATTCTAGGGCAGTTCTTC
CSARGILGQFF
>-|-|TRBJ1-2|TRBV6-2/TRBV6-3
TGTGCCAGCAGTTACCTTGGCAGGGGAGGCGGACTCTATGGCTACACCTTC
CASSYLGRGGGLYGYTF
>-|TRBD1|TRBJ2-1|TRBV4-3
TGCGCCAGCAGCCAAGGACAGGGCATTTTTGGCAATGAGCAGTTCTTC
CASSQGQGIFGNEQFF
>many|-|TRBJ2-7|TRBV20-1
TGCAGTGCTAGTGGGGGGTACGAGCAGTACTTC
CSASGGYEQYF
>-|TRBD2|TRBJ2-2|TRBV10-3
TGTGCCATCAGTGGACTAGCGGGAGGGCGAACCGGGGAGCTGTTTTTT
CAISGLAGGRTGELFF
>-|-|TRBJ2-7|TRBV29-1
TGCAGCGTCTCAGGGGGGGCGGGAGAGTCTCGCGAGCAGTACTTC
CSVSGGAGESREQYF
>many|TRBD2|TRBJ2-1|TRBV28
TGTGCCAGCAGTGGGGCGCTAGCGGGAGCGTATGAGCAGTTCTTC
CASSGALAGAYEQFF
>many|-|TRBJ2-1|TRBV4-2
TGTGCCAGCAGCCAAGTGGGCTCTCAGCCCAATGAGCAGTTCTTC
CASSQVGSQPNEQFF
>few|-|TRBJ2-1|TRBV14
TGTGCCAGCAGCCAAGTCAGAGCAGGGGCTTACAATGAGCAGTTCTTC
CASSQVRAGAYNEQFF
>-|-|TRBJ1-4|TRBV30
TGTGCCTGGAGTGTACTGGGGGGCTTCGGGGAAAAACTGTTTTTT
CAWSVLGGFGEKLFF
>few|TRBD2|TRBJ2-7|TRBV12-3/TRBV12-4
TGTGCCAGCAGTTTAACGCTAGCGGGAGCTGCCTACGAGCAGTACTTC
CASSLTLAGAAYEQYF